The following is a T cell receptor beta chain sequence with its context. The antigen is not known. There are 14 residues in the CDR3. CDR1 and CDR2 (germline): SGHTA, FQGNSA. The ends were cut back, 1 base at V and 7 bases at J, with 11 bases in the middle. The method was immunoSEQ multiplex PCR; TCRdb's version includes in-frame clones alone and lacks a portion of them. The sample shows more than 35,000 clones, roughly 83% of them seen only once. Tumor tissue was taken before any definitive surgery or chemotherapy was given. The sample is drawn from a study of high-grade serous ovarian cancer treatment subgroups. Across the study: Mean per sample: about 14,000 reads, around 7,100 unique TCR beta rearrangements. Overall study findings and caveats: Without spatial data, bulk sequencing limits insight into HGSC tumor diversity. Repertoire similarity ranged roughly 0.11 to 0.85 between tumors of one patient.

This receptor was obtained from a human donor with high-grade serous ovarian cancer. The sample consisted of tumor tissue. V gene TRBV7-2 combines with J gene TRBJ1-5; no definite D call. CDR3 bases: TGTGCCAGCAGCTTAGTATATACAGAACAGCCCCAGCATTTT. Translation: CASSLVYTEQPQHF. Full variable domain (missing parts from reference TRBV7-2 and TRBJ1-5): GAGVSQSPSNKVTEKGKDVELRCDPISGHTALYWYRQSLGQGLEFLIYFQGNSAPDKSGLPSDRFSAERTGGSVSTLTIQRTQQEDSAVYLCASSLVYTEQPQHFGDGTRLSIL.